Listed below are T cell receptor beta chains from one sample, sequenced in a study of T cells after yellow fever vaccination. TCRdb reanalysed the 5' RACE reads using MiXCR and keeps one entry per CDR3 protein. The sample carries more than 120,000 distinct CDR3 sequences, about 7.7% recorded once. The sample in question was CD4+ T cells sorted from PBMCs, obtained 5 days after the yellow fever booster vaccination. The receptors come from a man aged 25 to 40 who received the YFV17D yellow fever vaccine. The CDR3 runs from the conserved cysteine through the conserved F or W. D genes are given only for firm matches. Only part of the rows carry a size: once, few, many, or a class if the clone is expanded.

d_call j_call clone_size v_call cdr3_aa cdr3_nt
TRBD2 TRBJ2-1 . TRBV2 CASSSPPSGTYNEQFF TGTGCCAGCAGTTCCCCCCCAAGCGGGACCTACAATGAGCAGTTCTTC
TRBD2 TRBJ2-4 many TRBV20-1 CSARERLAGPKNIQYF TGCAGTGCTAGAGAAAGGCTAGCGGGCCCCAAAAACATTCAGTACTTC
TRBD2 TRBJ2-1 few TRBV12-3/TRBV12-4 CASSLRGLARYNEQFF TGTGCCAGCAGTTTACGAGGACTAGCCAGATACAATGAGCAGTTCTTC
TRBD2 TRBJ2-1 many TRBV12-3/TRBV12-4 CASSIGTSRVNEQFF TGTGCCAGCAGTATCGGGACTAGCAGGGTGAATGAGCAGTTCTTC
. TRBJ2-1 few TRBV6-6 CASAGLGLNEQFF TGTGCCAGCGCGGGATTAGGCCTGAATGAGCAGTTCTTC
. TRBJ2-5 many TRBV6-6 CASGGASGETQYF TGTGCCAGCGGCGGCGCCTCGGGAGAGACCCAGTACTTC
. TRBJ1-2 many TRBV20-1 CSARPQGTYGYTF TGCAGTGCTCGCCCCCAGGGCACCTATGGCTACACCTTC
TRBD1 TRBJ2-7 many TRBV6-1 CASGRDSSYEQYF TGTGCCAGCGGCCGGGACAGCTCCTACGAGCAGTACTTC
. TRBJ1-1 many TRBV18 CASSRNVGVQNTEAFF TGTGCCAGCTCACGGAATGTCGGGGTCCAGAACACTGAAGCTTTCTTT
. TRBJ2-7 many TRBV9 CASSAGTGPYEQYF TGTGCCAGCAGCGCCGGGACGGGACCCTACGAGCAGTACTTC
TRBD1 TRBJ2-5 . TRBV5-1 CASTGTGHETQYF TGCGCGAGCACCGGGACAGGGCACGAGACCCAGTACTTC
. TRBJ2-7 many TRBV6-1 CASGQDLSGSYEQYF TGTGCCAGCGGCCAAGATTTAAGTGGCTCCTACGAGCAGTACTTC
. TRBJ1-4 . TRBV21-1 CARNGPRKLFF TGTGCCAGAAATGGGCCGCGAAAACTGTTTTTT
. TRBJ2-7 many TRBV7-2 CASSLGAVSEQYF TGTGCCAGCAGCTTGGGAGCAGTCAGCGAGCAGTACTTC
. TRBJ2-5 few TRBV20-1 CSARESQSVETQYF TGCAGTGCTAGAGAAAGTCAGTCGGTTGAGACCCAGTACTTC
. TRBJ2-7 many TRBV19 CASSRGIDGSSYEQYF TGTGCCAGTAGCCGAGGCATCGACGGGAGCTCCTACGAGCAGTACTTC
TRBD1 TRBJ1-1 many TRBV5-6 CASSLILTGGSTEAFF TGTGCCAGCAGCTTAATCCTCACAGGGGGGTCCACTGAAGCTTTCTTT
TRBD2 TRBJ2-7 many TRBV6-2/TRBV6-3 CASSWQPSGYYEQYF TGTGCCAGCAGTTGGCAGCCTAGCGGATACTACGAGCAGTACTTC
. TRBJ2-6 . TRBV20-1 CSGKAPFFPSSGANVLTF TGCAGTGGCAAGGCGCCTTTCTTTCCTAGCTCTGGGGCCAACGTCCTGACTTTC
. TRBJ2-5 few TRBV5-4 CASSLGGRNQETQYF TGTGCCAGCAGCTTAGGAGGGCGCAACCAAGAGACCCAGTACTTC